These 2 T cell receptor beta chains share one sample of origin, sequenced in a study of follicular helper T cells after annual influenza vaccination. Time point noted: 2015-2016 season, 7 days after influenza vaccination. Data came from immunoSEQ multiplex PCR; TCRdb stores just in-frame clones and leaves some out. The sample includes roughly 7,000 clones, roughly 80% of them seen just once. The sample in question was CXCR5- memory CD4+ T cells sorted from blood, obtained 7 days after influenza vaccination. The receptors were sampled from an adult who received the influenza vaccine.

This chain links TRBV7-9 with TRBJ2-3; no definite D call. Germline loops: CDR1 SEHNR, CDR2 FQNEAQ (reference sequence). The CDR3 contains 14 residues. V dropped 2 bases and J dropped 1 base, with 7 bases sitting between them. CDR3 coding DNA: TGTGCCAGCAGCTTAACATCGCGCACAGATACGCAGTATTTT. Translated: CASSLTSRTDTQYF.

The chain is built from TRBV28 and TRBJ2-7; 7 positions match TRBD1. The CDR3 has 13 amino acids. Per the germline V gene, CDR1 is MDHEN and CDR2 is SYDVKM. J lost 13 bases, V lost 6 bases, and 15 bases had no gene match. The CDR3 loop is CASRPLDRASIYF. The CDR3 DNA reads TGTGCCAGCAGACCCCTCGACAGGGCCTCCATATACTTC.